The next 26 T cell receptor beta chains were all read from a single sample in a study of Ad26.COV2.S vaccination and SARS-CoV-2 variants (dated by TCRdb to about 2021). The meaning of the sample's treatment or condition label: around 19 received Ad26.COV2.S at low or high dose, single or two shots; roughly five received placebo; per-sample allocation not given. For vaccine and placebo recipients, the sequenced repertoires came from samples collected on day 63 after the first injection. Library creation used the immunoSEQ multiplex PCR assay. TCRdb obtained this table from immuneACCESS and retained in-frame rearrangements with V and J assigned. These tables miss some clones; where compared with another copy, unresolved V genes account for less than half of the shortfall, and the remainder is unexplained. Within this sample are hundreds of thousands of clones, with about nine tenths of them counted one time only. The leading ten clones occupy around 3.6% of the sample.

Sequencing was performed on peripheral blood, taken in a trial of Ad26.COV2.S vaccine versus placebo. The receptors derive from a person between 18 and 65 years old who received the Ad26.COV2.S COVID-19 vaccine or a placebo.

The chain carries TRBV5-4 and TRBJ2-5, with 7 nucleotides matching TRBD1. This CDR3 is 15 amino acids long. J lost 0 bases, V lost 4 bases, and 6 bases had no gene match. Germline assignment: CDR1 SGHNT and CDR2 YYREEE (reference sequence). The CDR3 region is CASSTRQGDQETQYF. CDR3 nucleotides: TGTGCCAGCAGCACACGACAGGGTGACCAAGAGACCCAGTACTTC.

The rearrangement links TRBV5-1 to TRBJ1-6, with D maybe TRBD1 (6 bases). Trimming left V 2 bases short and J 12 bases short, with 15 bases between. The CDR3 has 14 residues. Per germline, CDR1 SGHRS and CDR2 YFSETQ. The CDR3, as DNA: TGCGCCAGCAGCTTTAGTACAGGGAAGGAACCCCTCCACTTT. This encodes CASSFSTGKEPLHF.

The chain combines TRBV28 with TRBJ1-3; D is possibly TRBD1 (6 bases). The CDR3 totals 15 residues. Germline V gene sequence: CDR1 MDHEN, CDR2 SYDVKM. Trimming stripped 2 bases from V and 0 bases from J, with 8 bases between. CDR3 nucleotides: TGTGCCAGCAGTTTAGACAGGCTCTCTGGAAACACCATATATTTT. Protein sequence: CASSLDRLSGNTIYF.

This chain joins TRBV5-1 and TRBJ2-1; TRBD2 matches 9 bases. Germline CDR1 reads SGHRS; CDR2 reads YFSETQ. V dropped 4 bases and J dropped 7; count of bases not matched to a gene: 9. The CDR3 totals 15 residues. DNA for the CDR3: TGCGCCAGCAGCCGGACGGCGGGGGGGCCAAATGAGCAGTTCTTC. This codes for CASSRTAGGPNEQFF.

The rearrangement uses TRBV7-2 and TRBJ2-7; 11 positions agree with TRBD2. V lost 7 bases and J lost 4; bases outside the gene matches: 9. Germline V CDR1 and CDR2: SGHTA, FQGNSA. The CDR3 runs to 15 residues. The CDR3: CASTPTGTSGYEQYF. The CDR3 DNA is TGTGCCAGCACCCCCACCGGGACTAGCGGATACGAGCAGTACTTC.

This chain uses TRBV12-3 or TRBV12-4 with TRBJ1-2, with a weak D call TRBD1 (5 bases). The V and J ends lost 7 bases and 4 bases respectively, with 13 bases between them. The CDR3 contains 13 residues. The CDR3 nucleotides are TGTGCCAGCACCTCTACAACAGGCTATGGCTACACCTTC. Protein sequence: CASTSTTGYGYTF.

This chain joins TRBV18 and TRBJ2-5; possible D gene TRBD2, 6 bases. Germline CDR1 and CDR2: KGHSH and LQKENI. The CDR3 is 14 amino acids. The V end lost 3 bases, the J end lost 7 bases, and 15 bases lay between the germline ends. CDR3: CASSPTGGDGTQYF. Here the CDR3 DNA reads TGTGCCAGCTCACCCACCGGAGGGGACGGGACCCAGTACTTC.

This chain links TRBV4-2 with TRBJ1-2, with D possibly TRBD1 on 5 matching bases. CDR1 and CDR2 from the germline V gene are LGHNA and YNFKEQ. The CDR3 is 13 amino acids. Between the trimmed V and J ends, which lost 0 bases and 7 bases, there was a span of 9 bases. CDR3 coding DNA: TGTGCCAGCAGCCAAGACTGGGGGGGTGGCTACACCTTC. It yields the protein CASSQDWGGGYTF.

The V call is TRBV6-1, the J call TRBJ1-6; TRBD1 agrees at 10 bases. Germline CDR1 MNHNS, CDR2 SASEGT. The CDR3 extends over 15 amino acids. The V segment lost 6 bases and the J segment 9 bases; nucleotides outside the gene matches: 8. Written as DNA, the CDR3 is TGTGCCAGCAGGGGGGACAGGGGTTGGGGTTCACCCCTCCACTTT. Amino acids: CASRGDRGWGSPLHF.

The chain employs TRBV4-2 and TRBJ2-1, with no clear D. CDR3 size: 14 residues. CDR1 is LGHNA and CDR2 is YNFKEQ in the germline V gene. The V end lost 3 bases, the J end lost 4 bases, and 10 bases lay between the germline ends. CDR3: CASSQLDAYNEQFF. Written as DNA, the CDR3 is TGTGCCAGCAGCCAGCTGGACGCTTACAATGAGCAGTTCTTC.

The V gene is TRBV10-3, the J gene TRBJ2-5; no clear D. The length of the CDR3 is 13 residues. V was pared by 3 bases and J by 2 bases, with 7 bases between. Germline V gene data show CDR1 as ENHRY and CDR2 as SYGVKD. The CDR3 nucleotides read TGTGCCATCAGTGATCCTAGGCAAGAGACCCAGTACTTC. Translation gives CAISDPRQETQYF.

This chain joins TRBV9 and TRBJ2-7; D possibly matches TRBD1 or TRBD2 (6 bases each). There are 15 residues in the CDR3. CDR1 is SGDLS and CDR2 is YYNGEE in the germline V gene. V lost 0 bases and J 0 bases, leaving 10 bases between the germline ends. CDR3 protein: CASSVEGGASYEQYF. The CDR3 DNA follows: TGTGCCAGCAGCGTAGAGGGGGGAGCCTCCTACGAGCAGTACTTC.

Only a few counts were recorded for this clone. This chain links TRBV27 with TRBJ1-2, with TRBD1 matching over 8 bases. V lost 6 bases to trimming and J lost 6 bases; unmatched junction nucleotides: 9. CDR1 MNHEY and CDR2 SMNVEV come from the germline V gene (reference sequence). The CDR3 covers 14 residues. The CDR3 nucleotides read TGTGCCAGCAGGTTACAGGGGGACGCGAATGGCTACACCTTC. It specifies CASRLQGDANGYTF.

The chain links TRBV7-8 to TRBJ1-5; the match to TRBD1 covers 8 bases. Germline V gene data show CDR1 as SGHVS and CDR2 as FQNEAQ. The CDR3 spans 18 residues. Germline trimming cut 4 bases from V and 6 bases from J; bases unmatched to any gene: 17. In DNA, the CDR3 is TGTGCCAGCAGCTCAAGGACAGGGAGCCCTGACAGTGGTCAGCCCCAGCATTTT. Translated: CASSSRTGSPDSGQPQHF.

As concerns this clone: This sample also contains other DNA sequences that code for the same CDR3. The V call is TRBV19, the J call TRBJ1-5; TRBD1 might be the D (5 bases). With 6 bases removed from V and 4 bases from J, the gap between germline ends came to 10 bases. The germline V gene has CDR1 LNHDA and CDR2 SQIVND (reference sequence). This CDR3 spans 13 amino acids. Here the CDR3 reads CASSTKGNQPQHF. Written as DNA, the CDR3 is TGTGCCAGTAGCACGAAGGGGAATCAGCCCCAGCATTTT. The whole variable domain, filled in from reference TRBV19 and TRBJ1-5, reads DGGITQSPKYLFRKEGQNVTLSCEQNLNHDAMYWYRQDPGQGLRLIYYSQIVNDFQKGDIAEGYSVSREKKESFPLTVTSAQKNPTAFYLCASSTKGNQPQHFGDGTRLSIL.

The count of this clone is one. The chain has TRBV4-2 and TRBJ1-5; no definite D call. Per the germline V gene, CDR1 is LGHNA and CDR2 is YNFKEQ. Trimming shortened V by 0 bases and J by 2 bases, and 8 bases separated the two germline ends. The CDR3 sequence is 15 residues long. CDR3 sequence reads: CASSQDVGGNQPQHF. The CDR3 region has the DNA TGTGCCAGCAGCCAAGATGTAGGAGGCAATCAGCCCCAGCATTTT.

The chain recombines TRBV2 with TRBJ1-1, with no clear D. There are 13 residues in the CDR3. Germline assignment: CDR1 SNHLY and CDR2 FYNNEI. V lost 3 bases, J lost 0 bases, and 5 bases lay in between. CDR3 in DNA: TGTGCCAGCAGTGAGACGATGAACACTGAAGCTTTCTTT. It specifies CASSETMNTEAFF.

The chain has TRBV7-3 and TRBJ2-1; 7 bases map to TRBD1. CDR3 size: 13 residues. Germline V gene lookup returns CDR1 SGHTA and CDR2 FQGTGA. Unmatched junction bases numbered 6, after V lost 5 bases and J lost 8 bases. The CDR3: CASSQGQLDEQFF. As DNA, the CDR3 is TGTGCCAGCAGCCAGGGACAGCTCGATGAGCAGTTCTTC.

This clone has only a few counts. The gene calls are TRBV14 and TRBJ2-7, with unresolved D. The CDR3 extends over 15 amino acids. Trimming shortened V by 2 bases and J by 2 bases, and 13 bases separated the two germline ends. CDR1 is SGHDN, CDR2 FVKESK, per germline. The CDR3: CASSQSAVGAYEQYF. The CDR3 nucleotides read TGTGCCAGCAGCCAAAGTGCGGTCGGAGCCTACGAGCAGTACTTC.

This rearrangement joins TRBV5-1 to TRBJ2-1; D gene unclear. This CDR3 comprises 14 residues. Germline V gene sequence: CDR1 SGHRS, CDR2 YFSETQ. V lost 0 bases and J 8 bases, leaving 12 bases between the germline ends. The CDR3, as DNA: TGCGCCAGCAGCTTGGATACCCGCGCCCATGAGCAGTTCTTC. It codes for CASSLDTRAHEQFF.

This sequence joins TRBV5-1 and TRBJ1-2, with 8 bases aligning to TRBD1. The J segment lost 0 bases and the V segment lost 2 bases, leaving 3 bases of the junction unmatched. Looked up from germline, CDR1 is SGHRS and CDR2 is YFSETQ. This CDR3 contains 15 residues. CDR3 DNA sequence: TGCGCCAGCAGCTTAAGGACAGGGACTAACTATGGCTACACCTTC. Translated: CASSLRTGTNYGYTF.

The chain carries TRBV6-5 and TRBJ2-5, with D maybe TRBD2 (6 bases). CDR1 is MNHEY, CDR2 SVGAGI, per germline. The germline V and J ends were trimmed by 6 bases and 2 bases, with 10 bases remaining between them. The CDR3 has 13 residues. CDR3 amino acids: CASSRDFQETQYF. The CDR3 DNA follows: TGTGCCAGCAGCCGGGACTTTCAAGAGACCCAGTACTTC.

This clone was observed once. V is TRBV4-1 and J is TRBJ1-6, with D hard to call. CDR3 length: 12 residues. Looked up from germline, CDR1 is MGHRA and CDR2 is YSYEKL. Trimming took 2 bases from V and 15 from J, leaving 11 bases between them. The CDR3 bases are TGCGCCAGCAGCCAACAAAACACAGACCTCCACTTT. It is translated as CASSQQNTDLHF.

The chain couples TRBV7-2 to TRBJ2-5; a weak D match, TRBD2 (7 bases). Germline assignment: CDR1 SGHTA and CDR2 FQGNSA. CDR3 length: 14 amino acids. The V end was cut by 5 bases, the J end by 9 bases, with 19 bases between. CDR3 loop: CASSPKGGLGAQYF. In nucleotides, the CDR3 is TGTGCCAGCAGCCCAAAGGGGGGGCTCGGGGCCCAGTACTTC.

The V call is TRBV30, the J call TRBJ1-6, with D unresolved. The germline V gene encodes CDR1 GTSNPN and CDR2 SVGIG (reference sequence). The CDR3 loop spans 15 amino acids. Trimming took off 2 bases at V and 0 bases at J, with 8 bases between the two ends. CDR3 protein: CAWSNRLSYNSPLHF. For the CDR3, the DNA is TGTGCCTGGAGTAACAGACTCTCCTATAATTCACCCCTCCACTTT.

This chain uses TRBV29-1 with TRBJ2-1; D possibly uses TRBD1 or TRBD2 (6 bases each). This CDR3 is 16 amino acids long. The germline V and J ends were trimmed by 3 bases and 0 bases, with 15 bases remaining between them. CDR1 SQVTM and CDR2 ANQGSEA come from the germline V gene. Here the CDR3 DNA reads TGCAGCGTTGACGGGGGCGAGAACCCCTCCTACAATGAGCAGTTCTTC. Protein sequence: CSVDGGENPSYNEQFF.